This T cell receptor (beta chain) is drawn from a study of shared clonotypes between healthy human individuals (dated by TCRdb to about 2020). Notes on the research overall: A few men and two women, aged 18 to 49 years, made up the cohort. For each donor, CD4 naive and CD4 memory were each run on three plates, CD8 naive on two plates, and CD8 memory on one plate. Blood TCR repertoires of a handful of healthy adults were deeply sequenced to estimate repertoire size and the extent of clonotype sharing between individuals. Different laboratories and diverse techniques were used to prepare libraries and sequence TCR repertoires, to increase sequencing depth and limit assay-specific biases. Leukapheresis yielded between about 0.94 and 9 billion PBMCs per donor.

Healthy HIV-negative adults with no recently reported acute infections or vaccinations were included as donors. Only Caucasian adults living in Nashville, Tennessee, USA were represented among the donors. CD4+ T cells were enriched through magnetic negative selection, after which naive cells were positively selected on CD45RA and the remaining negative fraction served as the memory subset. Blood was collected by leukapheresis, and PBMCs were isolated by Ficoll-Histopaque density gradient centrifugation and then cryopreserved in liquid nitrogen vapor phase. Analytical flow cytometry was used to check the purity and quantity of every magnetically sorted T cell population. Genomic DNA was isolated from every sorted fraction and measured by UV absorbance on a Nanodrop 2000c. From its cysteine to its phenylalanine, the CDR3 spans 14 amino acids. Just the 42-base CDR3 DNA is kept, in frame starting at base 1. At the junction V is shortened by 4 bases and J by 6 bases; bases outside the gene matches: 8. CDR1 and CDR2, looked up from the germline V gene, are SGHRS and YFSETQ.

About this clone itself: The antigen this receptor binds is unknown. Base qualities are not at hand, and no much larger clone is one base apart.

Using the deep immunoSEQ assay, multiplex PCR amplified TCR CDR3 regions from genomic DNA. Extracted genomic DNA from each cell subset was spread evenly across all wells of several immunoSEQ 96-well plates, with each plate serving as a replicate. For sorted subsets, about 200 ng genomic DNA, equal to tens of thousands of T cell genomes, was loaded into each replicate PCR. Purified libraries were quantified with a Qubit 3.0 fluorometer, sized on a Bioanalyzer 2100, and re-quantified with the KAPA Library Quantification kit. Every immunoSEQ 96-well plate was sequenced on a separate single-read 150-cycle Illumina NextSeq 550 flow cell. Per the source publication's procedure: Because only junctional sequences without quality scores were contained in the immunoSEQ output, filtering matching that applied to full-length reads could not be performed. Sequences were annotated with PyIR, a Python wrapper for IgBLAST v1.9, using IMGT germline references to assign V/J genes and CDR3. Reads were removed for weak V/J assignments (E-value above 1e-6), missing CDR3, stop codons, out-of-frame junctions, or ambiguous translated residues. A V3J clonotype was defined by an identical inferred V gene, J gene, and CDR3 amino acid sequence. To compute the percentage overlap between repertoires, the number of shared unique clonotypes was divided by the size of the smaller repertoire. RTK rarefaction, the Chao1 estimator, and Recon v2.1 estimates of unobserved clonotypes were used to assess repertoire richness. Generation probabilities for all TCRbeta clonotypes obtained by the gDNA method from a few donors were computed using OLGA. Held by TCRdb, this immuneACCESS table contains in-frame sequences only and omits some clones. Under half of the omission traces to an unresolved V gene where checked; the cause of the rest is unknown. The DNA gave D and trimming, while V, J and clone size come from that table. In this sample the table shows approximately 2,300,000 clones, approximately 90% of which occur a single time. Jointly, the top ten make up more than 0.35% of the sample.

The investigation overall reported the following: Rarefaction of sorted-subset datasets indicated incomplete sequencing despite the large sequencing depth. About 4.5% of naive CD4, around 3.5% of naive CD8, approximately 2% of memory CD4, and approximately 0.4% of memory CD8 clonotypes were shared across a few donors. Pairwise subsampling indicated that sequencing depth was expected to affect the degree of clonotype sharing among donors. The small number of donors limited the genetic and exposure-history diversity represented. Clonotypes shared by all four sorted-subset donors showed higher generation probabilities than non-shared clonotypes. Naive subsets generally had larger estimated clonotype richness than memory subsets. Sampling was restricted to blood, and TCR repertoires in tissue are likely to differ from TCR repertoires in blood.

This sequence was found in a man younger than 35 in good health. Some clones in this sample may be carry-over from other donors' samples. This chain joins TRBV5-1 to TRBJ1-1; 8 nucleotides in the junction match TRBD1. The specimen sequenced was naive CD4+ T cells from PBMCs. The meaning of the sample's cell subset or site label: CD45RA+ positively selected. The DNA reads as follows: TGCGCCAGCAGCCACGCGGACAGGGCAGCTGAAGCTTTCTTT. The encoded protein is CASSHADRAAEAFF.